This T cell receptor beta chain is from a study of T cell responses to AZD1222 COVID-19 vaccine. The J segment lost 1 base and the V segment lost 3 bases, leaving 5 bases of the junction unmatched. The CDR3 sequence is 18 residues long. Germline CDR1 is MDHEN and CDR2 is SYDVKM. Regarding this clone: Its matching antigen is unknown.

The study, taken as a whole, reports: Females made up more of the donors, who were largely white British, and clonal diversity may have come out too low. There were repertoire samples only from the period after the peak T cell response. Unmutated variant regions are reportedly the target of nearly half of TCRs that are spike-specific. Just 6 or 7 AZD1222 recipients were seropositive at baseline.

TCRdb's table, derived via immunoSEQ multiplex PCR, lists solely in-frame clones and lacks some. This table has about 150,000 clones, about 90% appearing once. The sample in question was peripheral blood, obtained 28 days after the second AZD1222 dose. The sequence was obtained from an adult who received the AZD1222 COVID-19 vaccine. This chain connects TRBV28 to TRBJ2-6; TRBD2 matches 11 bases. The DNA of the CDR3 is TGTGCCAGCAGTTTTATACTAGCGGGAGTTTCTGGGGCCAACGTCCTGACTTTC. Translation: CASSFILAGVSGANVLTF. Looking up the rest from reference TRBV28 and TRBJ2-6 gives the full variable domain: DVKVTQSSRYLVKRTGEKVFLECVQDMDHENMFWYRQDPGLGLRLIYFSYDVKMKEKGDIPEGYSVSREKKERFSLILESASTNQTSMYLCASSFILAGVSGANVLTFGAGSRLTVL.